This entry describes one T cell receptor (beta chain). This clone was seen only once. Its target antigen remains unknown. Nothing much larger sits one base from this clone, and base qualities are not available. The data are from a study of blood T cell repertoires in COVID-19 (dated by TCRdb to about 2020). At the level of the whole study: The collaborator samples originated in the United States, Italy and Spain and spanned the acute and convalescent phases of COVID-19. Where available, HLA class I and class II types were obtained from metadata supplied by the sample provider rather than from assay-based typing. The samples were drawn from two sources: the first 160 participants of the ongoing ImmuneRACE study, and over 950 subjects contributed by 6 global collaborators. The dataset comprised deeply sampled blood TCRbeta repertoires from subjects exposed to, actively infected with, or recovered from COVID-19. The prospective study material was composed of cDNA or gDNA derived from T cells, B-cell-depleted T cells, or PBMCs. The repertoires were released in a freely available public database meant as a resource for research on the immune response to SARS-CoV-2. Sample metadata almost always included a de-identified subject ID, COVID-19 status, age in years and sex.

The CDR3, from cysteine to phenylalanine, totals 15 residues. Of the read, only the CDR3 DNA is kept; its 45 bases are in frame from base 1. The germline V gene specifies KGHSH as CDR1 and LQKENI as CDR2. V and J lose 5 bases and 3 bases, and a span of 14 bases separates them. TCRbeta CDR3 regions were amplified from genomic DNA using the immunoSEQ Assay, a bias-controlled multiplex PCR. Per the original workflow: The number of nucleated cells in each sample was estimated by amplification of reference gene primers within the assay. To quantify the absolute abundance of each unique TCRbeta CDR3 rearrangement, sequence reads were collapsed and filtered. For each sample, productive Simpson clonality was calculated by taking the square root of Simpson's diversity index across productive rearrangements. TCRdb stores this immuneACCESS table with in-frame sequences only. Part of the clones is absent; in the studies checked, under half of the shortfall reflects unresolved V genes, and no reason is known for the rest. V and J calls plus clone size are reproduced from that table; the DNA served to infer D and trimming. This sample gives about 280,000 clones in total; 80% to 90% of them show up just once. The top ten hold roughly 4.3% of the sample.

In the prospective study, participants were roughly 18 to 95 years old, resided in about two dozen geographic areas of the United States, and were enrolled through a virtual design. In the prospective study, cohorts were assigned on the basis of participant-reported clinical history obtained from a screening survey and a study questionnaire. In the prospective study, whole blood, serum and a nasopharyngeal or oropharyngeal swab were collected from each participant by mobile phlebotomists. Additional blood draws and questionnaires over a 2-month period could optionally be provided by prospective study participants. Before DNA extraction, blood samples from the prospective study were shipped at room temperature or frozen. Broad study findings and their caveats: The quantity of clinical and demographic metadata differed by source and by participant and was supplied without curation.

The chain is encoded by TRBV18 joined to TRBJ1-3, with a weak D call of TRBD1 (6 bases match). This receptor was obtained from a woman aged 30 to 39 with acute COVID-19. Sequenced sample: PBMCs or T cells enriched from blood (not recorded which). In nucleotides, the sequence is TGTGCCAGCTCAGAACTCGACAGGCGTGGAAACACCATATATTTT. This codes for CASSELDRRGNTIYF. With the portions outside the CDR3 filled from the reference TRBV18 and TRBJ1-3 genes, the complete variable region becomes NAGVMQNPRHLVRRRGQEARLRCSPMKGHSHVYWYRQLPEEGLKFMVYLQKENIIDESGMPKERFSAEFPKEGPSILRIQQVVRGDSAAYFCASSELDRRGNTIYFGEGSWLTVV.